The clone carrying this T cell receptor (beta chain) was detected ten times or more. The time point was: patch test 1, 2 weeks after DPC sensitization. This sample's treatment: therapeutic diphenylcyclopropenone sensitization with weekly scalp DPC. This CDR3 spans 13 amino acids. CDR1 is MNHNS and CDR2 is SASEGT in the germline V gene. Between the trimmed V and J ends, which lost 3 bases and 0 bases, there was a span of 5 bases. The entry originates in a study of human T cells and chemical hapten exposure. TCRdb independently ran MiXCR on the RACE reads; one entry per CDR3 protein. The sample shows some 340,000 distinct CDR3 sequences, around 6.9% of them seen only once.

Here the sequenced sample was whole blood, taken in connection with sensitization to the hapten diphenylcyclopropenone (DPC). This sequence was found in a woman aged 18-29 years with alopecia areata. Some clones in this sample may be carry-over from other donors' samples. The rearrangement uses TRBV6-1 and TRBJ2-5; D not resolved. CDR3 protein: CASSDPYQETQYF. DNA for the CDR3: TGTGCCAGCAGTGACCCTTACCAAGAGACCCAGTACTTC.